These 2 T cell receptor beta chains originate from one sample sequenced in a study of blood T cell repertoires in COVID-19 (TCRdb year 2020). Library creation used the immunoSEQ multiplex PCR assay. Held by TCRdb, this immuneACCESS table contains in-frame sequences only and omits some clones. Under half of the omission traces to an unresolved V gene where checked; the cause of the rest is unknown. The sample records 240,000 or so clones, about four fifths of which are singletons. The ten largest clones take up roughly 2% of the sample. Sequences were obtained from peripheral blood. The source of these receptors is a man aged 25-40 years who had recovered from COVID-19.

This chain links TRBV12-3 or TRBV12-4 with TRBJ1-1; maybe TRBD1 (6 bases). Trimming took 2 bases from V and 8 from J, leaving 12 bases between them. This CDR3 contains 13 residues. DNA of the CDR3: TGTGCCAGCAGTTTATACGCTGGGGGCGAAGCTTTCTTT. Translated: CASSLYAGGEAFF.

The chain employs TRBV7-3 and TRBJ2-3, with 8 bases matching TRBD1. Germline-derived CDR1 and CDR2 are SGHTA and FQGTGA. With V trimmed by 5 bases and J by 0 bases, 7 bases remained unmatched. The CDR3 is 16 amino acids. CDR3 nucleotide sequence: TGTGCCAGCAGCAAGGGGGACAGGTCTAGCACAGATACGCAGTATTTT. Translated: CASSKGDRSSTDTQYF.